The clone carrying this T cell receptor (beta chain) was seen many times. Its antigen is still unknown. This sample was included in a study of CD8+CD57+ T cells in acquired aplastic anemia. As for the study in general: The DNA of sorted CD4+ and CD8+ cells averaged approximately 2.9 ug. Study findings and constraints: Patients had around 30 CD8+ CDR3 sequences in common with controls (the shared set).

Germline V gives CDR1 SNHLY, CDR2 FYNNEI. The CDR3 length is 14 residues. With V trimmed by 7 bases and J by 1 base, 6 bases remained unmatched. TCR beta VDJ and CDR3 profiles were obtained from a genomic DNA template. TCRdb ran MiXCR on the reads and lists one entry per CDR3 protein. The sample lists roughly 290,000 distinct CDR3 sequences, 56% occurring once. Patients who underwent sequencing had shown CD8+CD57+ cell expansion by flow cytometry. Sequencing input: sorted CD4+, CD8+, or CD8+CD57+ T cells (not recorded which) from PBMCs. The chain recombines TRBV2 with TRBJ2-7; 8 nucleotides line up with TRBD1. The source of this sequence is a human donor with aplastic anemia. DNA for the CDR3: TGTGCCAGCAAGACAGGGGACGGGTCCTACGAGCAGTACTTC. Amino acids: CASKTGDGSYEQYF. Looking up the rest from reference TRBV2 and TRBJ2-7 gives the full variable domain: EPEVTQTPSHQVTQMGQEVILRCVPISNHLYFYWYRQILGQKVEFLVSFYNNEISEKSEIFDDQFSVERPDGSNFTLKIRSTKLEDSAMYFCASKTGDGSYEQYFGPGTRLTVT.